This TCR beta chain was documented in a study of lymphopenia after photon versus proton radiotherapy. General study points: Oligoclonal CD8+ Temra expansion after nadir drove photon patients' diversity drop.

A remark on this clone: Its antigen is as yet unknown.

TCRdb's copy holds only in-frame clones and misses some; the assay was immunoSEQ multiplex PCR. The table has roughly 7,000 clones, over 85% seen once; the top ten hold around 16%. The CDR3 is 18 residues long. The material sequenced was peripheral blood, taken from a patient treated with photon-based radiotherapy. The rearrangement joins TRBV21-1 to TRBJ2-1; the D call TRBD2 from the table was never checked on the DNA. TRBV21-1 constitutes a pseudogene. This sequence was found in a man aged 60 to 69 with cholangiocarcinoma. CDR3 coding DNA: TGTGCCAGCAGCAAAGCTGGATCGGCGGGAGCGGGCTACAATGAGCAGTTCTTC. Translation: CASSKAGSAGAGYNEQFF.